One and the same sample provided the 26 T cell receptor beta chains below, sequenced in a study of identical twins' blood T cells. TCRdb itself ran the 5' RACE reads through MiXCR, one entry per CDR3 protein. The table includes hundreds of thousands of distinct CDR3 sequences, roughly 30% detected once. The sequenced material came from PBMCs. The receptors were gathered from a woman between 18 and 55 years old in good health.

Comment on this clonotype: This could be a read error, since a much larger clone is one nucleotide away. This CDR3 reads CVSRDSYNSPLHF. The CDR3 DNA follows: TGTGTCAGCAGAGACAGCTATAATTCACCCCTCCACTTT. The chain couples TRBV12-3 or TRBV12-4 to TRBJ1-6; D is possibly TRBD1 (5 bases). The CDR3 covers 13 residues.

This clonotype has only a few counts. A clone one base away is much larger, so this may be a read error. The chain has TRBV10-3 and TRBJ1-2, with 11 bases lining up with TRBD1. CDR1 is ENHRY and CDR2 is SYGVKD in the germline V gene. V shed 10 bases, J shed 3 bases, and the junction held 7 bases outside the gene matches. This CDR3 contains 14 residues. The CDR3 loop reads CASGQGANDYGYTF. The CDR3 coding sequence is TGTGCCAGCGGACAGGGGGCGAACGACTATGGCTACACCTTC.

This clonotype came up a few times. The chain couples TRBV18 to TRBJ1-5, with TRBD1 identical over 7 bases. CDR3 size: 13 residues. The V gene end was trimmed by 1 base and the J gene end by 16 bases; junction bases not matched to a gene: 10. CDR1 and CDR2 from the germline V gene are KGHSH and LQKENI. In DNA, the CDR3 is TGTGCCAGCTCACCACTTTCCCAGGGGGAGGAACATTTT. Translating gives CASSPLSQGEEHF.

Only a few counts were recorded for this clonotype. This chain joins TRBV12-3 or TRBV12-4 and TRBJ1-4; TRBD1 is a possible D gene (6 bases). The CDR3 consists of 14 residues. The V end lost 3 bases, the J end lost 6 bases, and 11 bases lay between the germline ends. The DNA of the CDR3 is TGTGCCAGCAGTTTCCAGGGGCGGGATGAAAAACTGTTTTTT. It is translated as CASSFQGRDEKLFF.

This clonotype was seen only a few times. The chain employs TRBV9 and TRBJ2-1; 10 nucleotides agree with TRBD2. With V trimmed by 0 bases and J by 5 bases, 2 bases remained unmatched. The germline V gene has CDR1 SGDLS and CDR2 YYNGEE. The CDR3 runs to 15 residues. The CDR3 DNA sequence: TGTGCCAGCAGCGTAGCACTAGCGGGGAACAATGAGCAGTTCTTC. Translation gives CASSVALAGNNEQFF.

The rearrangement joins TRBV19 to TRBJ2-7, with TRBD1 matching 7 bases. The V and J ends lost 3 bases and 0 bases, in that order; junction bases with no gene match: 2. Germline V CDR1 and CDR2: LNHDA, SQIVND (reference sequence). The CDR3 extends over 14 amino acids. The chain's CDR3 is CASSIRDSSYEQYF. The CDR3 bases are TGTGCCAGTAGTATCCGGGACAGCTCCTACGAGCAGTACTTC.

The chain links TRBV9 to TRBJ2-7, with TRBD1 matching 7 bases. The germline V gene encodes CDR1 SGDLS and CDR2 YYNGEE. V lost 4 bases to trimming and J lost 5 bases; unmatched junction nucleotides: 9. The CDR3 extends over 14 amino acids. CDR3: CASSPRDRVNEQYF. CDR3 bases: TGTGCCAGCAGCCCCCGGGACAGAGTTAACGAGCAGTACTTC.

This clonotype was observed a single time. The rearrangement uses TRBV5-5 and TRBJ1-5; D gene ambiguous. Trimming left V 0 bases short and J 4 bases short, with 8 bases between. Germline assignment: CDR1 SGHKS and CDR2 YYEKEE (reference sequence). This CDR3 comprises 14 residues. This CDR3 reads CASSLGRRNQPQHF. CDR3 sequence (DNA): TGTGCCAGCAGCTTGGGGAGACGGAATCAGCCCCAGCATTTT.

The J gene is TRBJ1-3, the V gene TRBV7-2, with TRBD1 matching 8 bases. The CDR3 runs 16 residues. The ends lost 5 bases at V and 6 bases at J; junction bases unmatched: 12. The V gene's germline CDR1 is SGHTA and CDR2 FQGNSA. The CDR3: CASSPLTGGTENTIYF. The CDR3 nucleotides are TGTGCCAGCAGCCCCCTCACAGGGGGGACTGAAAACACCATATATTTT. The variable domain in full, completed from reference TRBV7-2 and TRBJ1-3, reads GAGVSQSPSNKVTEKGKDVELRCDPISGHTALYWYRQSLGQGLEFLIYFQGNSAPDKSGLPSDRFSAERTGGSVSTLTIQRTQQEDSAVYLCASSPLTGGTENTIYFGEGSWLTVV.

This chain connects TRBV27 to TRBJ1-1; D gene ambiguous. CDR3 length equals 14 residues. Germline V gene data show CDR1 as MNHEY and CDR2 as SMNVEV (reference sequence). Trimming removed 6 bases from V and 1 base from J, with 12 bases in between. The chain's CDR3 is CASRALGTNTEAFF. The CDR3 DNA follows: TGTGCCAGCAGGGCCTTGGGAACGAACACTGAAGCTTTCTTT.

The V and J genes are TRBV6-1 and TRBJ1-2; D uncertain. The CDR3 covers 13 residues. Per the germline V gene, CDR1 is MNHNS and CDR2 is SASEGT. V was pared by 7 bases and J by 1 base, with 10 bases between. CDR3 amino acids: CASMTEINYGYTF. CDR3 sequence (DNA): TGTGCCAGCATGACGGAAATTAACTATGGCTACACCTTC.

In DNA form, the CDR3 reads TGTGCCAGCGCATTGACGCGGGGCACAGATACGCAGTATTTT. It specifies CASALTRGTDTQYF. This chain joins TRBV27 and TRBJ2-3; D is possibly TRBD2 (5 bases). The CDR3 is 14 amino acids. Germline assignment: CDR1 MNHEY and CDR2 SMNVEV (reference sequence). Trimming cost V 8 bases and J 1 base, with 13 bases left between them.

There are a few counts of this clonotype. This rearrangement joins TRBV12-3 or TRBV12-4 to TRBJ1-1; 9 bases are a match to TRBD1. The length of the CDR3 is 15 residues. The V and J ends lost 9 bases and 5 bases, in that order; junction bases with no gene match: 13. The CDR3 region is CASGEYGTGSTEAFF. The DNA for the CDR3 is TGTGCCAGTGGGGAATACGGGACAGGGAGTACTGAAGCTTTCTTT.

The chain links TRBV27 to TRBJ2-2; D gene unclear. The CDR3 loop spans 13 amino acids. V lost 10 bases and J lost 3, with 12 bases in between. CDR1 and CDR2 (germline): MNHEY, SMNVEV (reference sequence). CDR3 coding DNA: TGTGCCACCCGGACGGGCCACACCGGGGAGCTGTTTTTT. As protein: CATRTGHTGELFF.

The chain links TRBV29-1 to TRBJ2-3; D ambiguous. CDR1 SQVTM and CDR2 ANQGSEA come from the germline V gene. The CDR3 is 13 amino acids. The germline V and J ends were trimmed by 7 bases and 2 bases, with 13 bases remaining between them. CDR3 sequence reads: CSGLGPHTDTQYF. CDR3 in DNA: TGCAGCGGTTTAGGTCCCCACACAGATACGCAGTATTTT.

Comment on this clonotype: The junction differs from germline at one of its ends, possibly a read error. This chain links TRBV2 with TRBJ1-2; D is ambiguous. The germline gives CDR1 SNHLY, CDR2 FYNNEI. CDR3 size: 14 residues. The CDR3 region is CTSSERAANYGYTF. Written as DNA, the CDR3 is TGTACCAGCAGTGAGAGGGCGGCTAACTATGGCTACACCTTC.

The chain couples TRBV20-1 to TRBJ2-7; 12 positions match TRBD1. This CDR3 comprises 15 residues. The J segment lost 6 bases and the V segment lost 5 bases, leaving 11 bases of the junction unmatched. CDR1 DFQATT and CDR2 SNEGSKA come from the germline V gene (reference sequence). In nucleotides, the CDR3 is TGCAGTGCTCCCTCGGGACAGGGGGCATTGTCCGAGCAGTACTTC. This codes for CSAPSGQGALSEQYF.

This chain's CDR3 is CASSEAGTYTGELFF. Written as DNA, the CDR3 is TGTGCCAGCAGTGAAGCCGGGACATACACCGGGGAGCTGTTTTTT. The chain couples TRBV2 to TRBJ2-2; D is possibly TRBD1 (6 bases). V lost 0 bases and J lost 3, with 8 bases in between. The CDR3 loop spans 15 amino acids. The germline CDR1 and CDR2 sequences are SNHLY and FYNNEI.

This chain links TRBV20-1 with TRBJ2-1; TRBD2 matches at 12 bases. J gave up 8 bases and V 1 base, and 15 bases lay outside the gene matches. The CDR3 has 18 amino acids. The germline V gene encodes CDR1 DFQATT and CDR2 SNEGSKA (reference sequence). The CDR3: CSARALASSGRARDEQFF. The CDR3 DNA is TGCAGTGCTAGAGCTCTTGCTTCTAGCGGGAGGGCCCGTGATGAGCAGTTCTTC.

This clonotype was counted many times. The chain uses TRBV10-3 and TRBJ1-1; D perhaps matches TRBD1 (6 bases). The germline CDR1 and CDR2 sequences are ENHRY and SYGVKD. This CDR3 region has 12 residues. Trimming left V 0 bases short and J 8 bases short, with 7 bases between. CDR3 nucleotide sequence: TGTGCCATCAGTGAGTCCGGGACAGAAGCTTTCTTT. It is translated as CAISESGTEAFF.

This clonotype appeared many times. This chain joins TRBV2 and TRBJ1-2; the D gene is possibly TRBD1 (5 bases). Trimming cost V 1 base and J 9 bases, with 12 bases left between them. The germline V gene has CDR1 SNHLY and CDR2 FYNNEI. The CDR3 runs 13 residues. The CDR3 region has the DNA TGTGCCAGCAGTGAAGGGGACGGAGATCGCTACACCTTC. Translated: CASSEGDGDRYTF.

In its sample, this clonotype was seen a few times. This sequence joins TRBV19 and TRBJ1-2, with D unclear. This CDR3 is built from 14 residues. Germline V gene lookup returns CDR1 LNHDA and CDR2 SQIVND (reference sequence). V was shortened by 3 bases and J by 0 bases, with 8 bases between the two germline ends. The CDR3 reads CASSIGISNYGYTF. The CDR3 bases are TGTGCCAGTAGTATTGGTATCTCTAACTATGGCTACACCTTC.

The chain has TRBV18 and TRBJ1-6; D is uncertain. Trimming stripped 3 bases from V and 0 bases from J, with 6 bases between. The CDR3 extends over 15 amino acids. Per the germline V gene, CDR1 is KGHSH and CDR2 is LQKENI. The CDR3, as DNA: TGTGCCAGCTCACCCGGGAGCTCCTATAATTCACCCCTCCACTTT. Translation: CASSPGSSYNSPLHF. Combining the CDR3 with reference TRBV18 and TRBJ1-6 gives the whole variable domain NAGVMQNPRHLVRRRGQEARLRCSPMKGHSHVYWYRQLPEEGLKFMVYLQKENIIDESGMPKERFSAEFPKEGPSILRIQQVVRGDSAAYFCASSPGSSYNSPLHFGNGTRLTVT.

This clonotype was detected ten times or more. The chain has TRBV29-1 and TRBJ1-1; a possible D gene is TRBD1 (6 bases). From germline, CDR1 is SQVTM and CDR2 ANQGSEA. V gave up 6 bases and J gave up 1 base, with 12 bases separating them. CDR3 length: 13 residues. CDR3 coding DNA: TGCAGCGTAGCTACGACAGGGAACACTGAAGCTTTCTTT. Translated, it gives CSVATTGNTEAFF. The full variable domain, with the rest looked up from reference TRBV29-1 and TRBJ1-1, is SAVISQKPSRDICQRGTSLTIQCQVDSQVTMMFWYRQQPGQSLTLIATANQGSEATYESGFVIDKFPISRPNLTFSTLTVSNMSPEDSSIYLCSVATTGNTEAFFGQGTRLTVV.

V and J are TRBV4-3 and TRBJ2-3; 13 bases align to TRBD2. Germline loops: CDR1 LGHNA, CDR2 YSLEER. CDR3 length: 18 residues. V gave up 0 bases and J gave up 4 bases; unmatched junction bases: 7. CDR3 nucleotides: TGCGCCAGCAGCCAAGATGAGACTAGCGGGAGGCTCCCAGATACGCAGTATTTT. It encodes CASSQDETSGRLPDTQYF.

The chain combines TRBV13 with TRBJ1-1; no clear D gene. Germline V lookup: CDR1 PRHDT, CDR2 FYEKMQ (reference sequence). The V gene lost 7 bases and the J gene lost 2 bases, with 14 bases spanning the gap. This CDR3 has 14 residues. The CDR3 spells CASKRGRPNTEAFF. In nucleotides, the CDR3 is TGTGCCAGCAAACGTGGACGGCCCAACACTGAAGCTTTCTTT.